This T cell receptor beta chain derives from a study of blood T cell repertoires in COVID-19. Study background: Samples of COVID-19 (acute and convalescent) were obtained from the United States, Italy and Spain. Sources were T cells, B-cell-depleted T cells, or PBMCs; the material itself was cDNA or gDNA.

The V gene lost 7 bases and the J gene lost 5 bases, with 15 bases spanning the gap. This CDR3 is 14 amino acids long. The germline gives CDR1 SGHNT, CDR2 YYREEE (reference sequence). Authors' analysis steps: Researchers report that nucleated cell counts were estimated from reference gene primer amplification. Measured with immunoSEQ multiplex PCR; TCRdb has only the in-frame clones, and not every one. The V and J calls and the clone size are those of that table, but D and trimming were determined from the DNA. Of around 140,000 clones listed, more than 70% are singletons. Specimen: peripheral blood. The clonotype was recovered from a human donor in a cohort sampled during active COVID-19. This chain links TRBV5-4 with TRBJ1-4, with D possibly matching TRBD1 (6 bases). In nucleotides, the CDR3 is TGTGCCAGCGGAAGCAGGACAGCAAATGAAAAACTGTTTTTT. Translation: CASGSRTANEKLFF. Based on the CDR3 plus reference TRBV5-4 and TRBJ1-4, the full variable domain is ETGVTQSPTHLIKTRGQQVTLRCSSQSGHNTVSWYQQALGQGPQFIFQYYREEENGRGNFPPRFSGLQFPNYSSELNVNALELDDSALYLCASGSRTANEKLFFGSGTQLSVL.